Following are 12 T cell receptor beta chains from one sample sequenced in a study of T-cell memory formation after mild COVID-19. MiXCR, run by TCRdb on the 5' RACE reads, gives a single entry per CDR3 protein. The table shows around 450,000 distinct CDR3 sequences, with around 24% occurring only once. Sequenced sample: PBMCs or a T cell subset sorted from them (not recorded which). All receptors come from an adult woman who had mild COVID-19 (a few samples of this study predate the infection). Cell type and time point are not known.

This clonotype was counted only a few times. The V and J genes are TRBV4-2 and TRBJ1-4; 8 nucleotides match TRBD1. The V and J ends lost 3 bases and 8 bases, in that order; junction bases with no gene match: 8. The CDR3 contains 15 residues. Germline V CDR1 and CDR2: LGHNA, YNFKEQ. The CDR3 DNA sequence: TGTGCCAGCAGCCAGGAGGACAGGGCGGGAGAAAAACTGTTTTTT. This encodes CASSQEDRAGEKLFF.

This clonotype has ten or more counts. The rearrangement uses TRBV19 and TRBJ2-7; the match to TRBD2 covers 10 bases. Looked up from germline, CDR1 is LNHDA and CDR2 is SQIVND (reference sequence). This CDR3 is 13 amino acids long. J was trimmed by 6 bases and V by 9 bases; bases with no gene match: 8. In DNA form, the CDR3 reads TGTGCCAGCGCCAGCGGGAGGGCCGGCGAGCAGTACTTC. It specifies CASASGRAGEQYF.

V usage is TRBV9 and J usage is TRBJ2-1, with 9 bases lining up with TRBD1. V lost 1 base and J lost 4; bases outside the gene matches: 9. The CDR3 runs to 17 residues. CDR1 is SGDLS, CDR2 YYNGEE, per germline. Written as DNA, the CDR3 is TGTGCCAGCAGCGTATCCGCTAGGGACAGGGAATACAATGAGCAGTTCTTC. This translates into CASSVSARDREYNEQFF.

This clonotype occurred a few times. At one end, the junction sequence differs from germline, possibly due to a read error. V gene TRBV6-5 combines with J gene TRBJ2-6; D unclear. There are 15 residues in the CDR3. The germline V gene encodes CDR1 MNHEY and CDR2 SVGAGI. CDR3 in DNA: TGTGCCAGCAGTGACTCCTTCTCTGGGGCCAACGTCCTGACTTTC. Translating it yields CASSDSFSGANVLTF.

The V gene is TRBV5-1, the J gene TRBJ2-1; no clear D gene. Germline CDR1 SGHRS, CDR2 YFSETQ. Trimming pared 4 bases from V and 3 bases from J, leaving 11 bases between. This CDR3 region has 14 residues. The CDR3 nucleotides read TGCGCCAGCAGCCCTGCGAACGTCTACAATGAGCAGTTCTTC. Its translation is CASSPANVYNEQFF. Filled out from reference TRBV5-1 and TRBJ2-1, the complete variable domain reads KAGVTQTPRYLIKTRGQQVTLSCSPISGHRSVSWYQQTPGQGLQFLFEYFSETQRNKGNFPGRFSGRQFSNSRSEMNVSTLELGDSALYLCASSPANVYNEQFFGPGTRLTVL.

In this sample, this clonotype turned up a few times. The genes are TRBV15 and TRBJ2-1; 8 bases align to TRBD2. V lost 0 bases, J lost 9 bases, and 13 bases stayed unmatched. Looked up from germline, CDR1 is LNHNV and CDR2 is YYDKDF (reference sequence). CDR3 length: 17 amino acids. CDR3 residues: CATSRDKGGRLLIEQFF. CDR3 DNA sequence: TGTGCCACCAGCAGAGATAAAGGCGGGAGGCTCTTAATTGAGCAGTTCTTC.

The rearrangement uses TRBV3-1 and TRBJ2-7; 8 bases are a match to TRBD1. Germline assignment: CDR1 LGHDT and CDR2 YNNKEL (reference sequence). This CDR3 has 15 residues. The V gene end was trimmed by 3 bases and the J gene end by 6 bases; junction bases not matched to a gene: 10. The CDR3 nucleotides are TGTGCCAGCAGCCAGGGGACAGGACCTCGCGGCGAGCAGTACTTC. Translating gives CASSQGTGPRGEQYF.

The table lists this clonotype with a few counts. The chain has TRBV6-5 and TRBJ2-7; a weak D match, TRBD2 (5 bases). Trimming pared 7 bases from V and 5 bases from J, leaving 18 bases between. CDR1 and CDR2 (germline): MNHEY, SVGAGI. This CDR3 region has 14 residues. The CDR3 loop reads CASTSRGSVHEQYF. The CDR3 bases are TGTGCCAGCACCTCGAGAGGGAGTGTCCACGAGCAGTACTTC.

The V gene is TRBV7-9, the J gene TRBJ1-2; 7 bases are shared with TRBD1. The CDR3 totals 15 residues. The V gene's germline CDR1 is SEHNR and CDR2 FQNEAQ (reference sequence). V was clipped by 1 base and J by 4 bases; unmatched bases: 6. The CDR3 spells CASSLGPGGGYGYTF. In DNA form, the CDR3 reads TGTGCCAGCAGCTTAGGCCCAGGGGGAGGCTATGGCTACACCTTC.

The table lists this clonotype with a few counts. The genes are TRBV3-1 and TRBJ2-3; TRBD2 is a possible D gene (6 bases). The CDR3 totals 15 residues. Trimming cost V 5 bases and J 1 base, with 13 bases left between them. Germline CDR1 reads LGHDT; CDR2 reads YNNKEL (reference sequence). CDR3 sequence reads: CASSIGWGGTDTQYF. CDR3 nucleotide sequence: TGTGCCAGCAGCATCGGATGGGGGGGCACAGATACGCAGTATTTT.

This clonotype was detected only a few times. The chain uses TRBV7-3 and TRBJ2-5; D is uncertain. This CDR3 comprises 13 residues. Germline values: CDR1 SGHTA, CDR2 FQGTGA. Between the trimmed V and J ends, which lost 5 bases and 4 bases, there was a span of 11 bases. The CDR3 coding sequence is TGTGCCAGCAGCCTACACCTGGGAGAGACCCAGTACTTC. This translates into CASSLHLGETQYF.

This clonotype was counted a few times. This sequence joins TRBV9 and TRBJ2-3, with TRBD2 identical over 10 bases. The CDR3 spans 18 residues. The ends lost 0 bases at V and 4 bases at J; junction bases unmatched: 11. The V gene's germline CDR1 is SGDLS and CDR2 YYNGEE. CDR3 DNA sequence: TGTGCCAGCAGCGTAGCTAGCGGGAGTTCAGGAGGATCAGATACGCAGTATTTT. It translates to CASSVASGSSGGSDTQYF.